These 7 T cell receptor beta chains were sequenced from one sample in a study of cytomegalovirus exposure and HLA in healthy donors. In the PCR, 60 Vbeta and 13 Jbeta primers were used. TCRdb's table, derived via immunoSEQ multiplex PCR, lists solely in-frame clones and lacks some. This sample has over 150,000 clones; approximately 80% occur once, and the top ten carry around 13%. Sequenced material: PBMCs. The receptors derive from a man between 25 and 39 years old in good health and CMV-seropositive.

The V call is TRBV2, the J call TRBJ1-2; unclear D gene. CDR1 is SNHLY, CDR2 FYNNEI, per germline. The germline V and J ends were trimmed by 3 bases and 2 bases, with 10 bases remaining between them. The CDR3 length is 14 residues. CDR3 sequence (DNA): TGTGCCAGCAGTGAGGCCACAGTCAACTATGGCTACACCTTC. Translation: CASSEATVNYGYTF.

Remarks on this clone: The same CDR3 arises from other DNA sequences in this sample as well. The chain recombines TRBV28 with TRBJ2-2; D ambiguous. The CDR3 has 12 amino acids. V dropped 4 bases and J dropped 6 bases, with 6 bases sitting between them. Germline V gene data show CDR1 as MDHEN and CDR2 as SYDVKM. The DNA for the CDR3 is TGTGCCAGCAGTTCCGGAGCCGGGGAGCTGTTTTTT. Protein product: CASSSGAGELFF.

The chain is built from TRBV25-1 and TRBJ1-4; the D is unclear. Trimming took 3 bases from V and 2 from J, leaving 7 bases between them. This CDR3 contains 14 residues. From germline, CDR1 is MGHDK and CDR2 SYGVNS. The CDR3 loop reads CASSEPGTNEKLFF. CDR3 bases: TGTGCCAGCAGTGAGCCAGGTACTAATGAAAAACTGTTTTTT.

The chain uses TRBV19 and TRBJ2-2, with D possibly being TRBD1 (5 bases). This CDR3 contains 18 residues. V dropped 2 bases and J dropped 3 bases, with 19 bases sitting between them. In germline, CDR1 is LNHDA, CDR2 SQIVND (reference sequence). The CDR3, as DNA: TGTGCCAGTAGTATACAGGGCTCTTCATTTTTGGACACCGGGGAGCTGTTTTTT. It encodes CASSIQGSSFLDTGELFF.

The chain links TRBV9 to TRBJ2-7; TRBD2 is a possible D gene (6 bases). Per germline, CDR1 SGDLS and CDR2 YYNGEE. CDR3 length: 15 residues. Deletions cut 0 bases from V and 2 bases from J, with 12 bases between. The CDR3 is CASSVGPSATYEQYF. CDR3 nucleotides: TGTGCCAGCAGCGTAGGTCCTAGCGCAACCTACGAGCAGTACTTC.

V is TRBV4-2 and J is TRBJ1-3; D remains ambiguous. Trimming removed 1 base at V and 0 bases at J, with 10 bases between. The CDR3 is 16 amino acids. Looked up from germline, CDR1 is LGHNA and CDR2 is YNFKEQ. The chain's CDR3 is CASSQGNSLSGNTIYF. DNA for the CDR3: TGTGCCAGCAGCCAAGGGAACAGCCTCTCTGGAAACACCATATATTTT.

In the case of this clone: This specimen includes other DNA sequences encoding the same CDR3. This chain uses TRBV4-2 with TRBJ2-5, with D perhaps matching TRBD2 (6 bases). V lost 0 bases and J lost 5, with 16 bases in between. CDR3 length: 16 residues. The V gene's germline CDR1 is LGHNA and CDR2 YNFKEQ. The CDR3 DNA reads as TGTGCCAGCAGCCAAGAAGGTTGGGAGGTTGGGGAGACCCAGTACTTC. Residues: CASSQEGWEVGETQYF.